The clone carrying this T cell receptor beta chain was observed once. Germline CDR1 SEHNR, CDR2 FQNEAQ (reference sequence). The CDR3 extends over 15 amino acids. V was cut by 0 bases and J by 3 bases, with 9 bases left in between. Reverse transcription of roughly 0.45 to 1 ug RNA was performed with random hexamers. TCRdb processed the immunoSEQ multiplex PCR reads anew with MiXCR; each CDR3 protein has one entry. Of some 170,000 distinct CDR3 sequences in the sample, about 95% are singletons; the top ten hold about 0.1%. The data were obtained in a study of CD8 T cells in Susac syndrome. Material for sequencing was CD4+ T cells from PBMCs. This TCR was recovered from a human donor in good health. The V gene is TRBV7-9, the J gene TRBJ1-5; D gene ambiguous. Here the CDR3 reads CASSLAEGPNQPQHF. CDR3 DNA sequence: TGTGCCAGCAGCTTAGCTGAGGGCCCCAATCAGCCCCAGCATTTT.